The clone carrying this T cell receptor beta chain was counted once. The antigen is unknown. This sample was included in a study of PD-1 blockade in classical Hodgkin lymphoma. V was cut by 4 bases and J by 7 bases, with 13 bases left in between. CDR1 is MDHEN and CDR2 is SYDVKM in the germline V gene. The CDR3 sequence is 14 residues long. All patients relapsed after autologous stem cell transplantation, and brentuximab vedotin exposure varied. General study points: The diversity seen at baseline in complete responders resembled that of newly diagnosed patients. The study reported lower baseline TCR diversity in newly diagnosed patients than in healthy donors.

TCRdb's copy holds only in-frame clones and misses some; the assay was immunoSEQ multiplex PCR. The data show 4,000 to 5,000 clones, with 60% to 85% seen just once and 45% to 60% held by the top ten. The sample consisted of peripheral blood mononuclear cells (PBMCs), taken at baseline. V gene TRBV28 combines with J gene TRBJ2-2, with D hard to call. The TCR comes from a human donor with classical Hodgkin lymphoma. Here the CDR3 reads CASSSPDLFGELFF. The CDR3 region has the DNA TGTGCCAGCAGTTCCCCGGACCTATTCGGGGAGCTGTTTTTT.